The 7 T cell receptor beta chains reported below all come from one sample, sequenced in a study of blood T cell repertoires in COVID-19. Generated by immunoSEQ multiplex PCR, the TCRdb table keeps only in-frame clones and is missing some. Of 150,000 to 200,000 clones in the sample, approximately 88% were seen once. Sequencing used peripheral blood. Receptors originate from a woman aged 25 to 39 with acute or convalescent COVID-19.

As concerns this clone: The conserved phenylalanine or tryptophan normally closing the CDR3 is absent here, so this likely arose from a read error. The DNA is omitted, as the CDR3 cannot be located on it reliably, and the CDR3 follows TCRdb's listing. The chain employs TRBV12-5 and TRBJ1-1; the DNA was not compared with TRBD1, the D call given in the table. Ends included, the CDR3 has 8 residues. Germline lookup yields CDR1 LGHNT and CDR2 FRNRAP. CDR3 protein: CASGLVRG.

The chain is built from TRBV19 and TRBJ2-1; 8 bases line up with TRBD2. There are 13 residues in the CDR3. CDR1 and CDR2 (germline): LNHDA, SQIVND (reference sequence). With V trimmed by 6 bases and J by 7 bases, 5 bases remained unmatched. The CDR3 protein is CASRAGELNEQFF. Here the CDR3 DNA reads TGTGCCAGTAGAGCGGGAGAGTTAAATGAGCAGTTCTTC.

The rearrangement links TRBV9 to TRBJ2-3, with D perhaps matching TRBD2 (5 bases). CDR1 is SGDLS, CDR2 YYNGEE, per germline. This CDR3 is built from 16 residues. V was clipped by 1 base and J by 2 bases, with 14 bases between them. The CDR3 sequence: CASSVRFGGFTDTQYF. DNA of the CDR3: TGTGCCAGCAGCGTAAGATTCGGCGGGTTCACAGATACGCAGTATTTT.

The chain links TRBV3-1 (or the pseudogene TRBV3-2) to TRBJ1-1; a possible D gene is TRBD1 (5 bases). This CDR3 comprises 13 residues. Trimming stripped 3 bases from V and 2 bases from J, with 7 bases between. Germline assignment: CDR1 LGHDT and CDR2 YNNKEL (reference sequence). The chain's CDR3 is CASSHGQNTEAFF. The CDR3 DNA sequence: TGTGCCAGCAGCCACGGACAAAACACTGAAGCTTTCTTT.

The rearrangement joins TRBV11-2 to TRBJ1-2, with TRBD1 matching over 8 bases. The germline CDR1 and CDR2 sequences are SGHAT and FQNNGV. The CDR3 length is 16 residues. After removal of 3 bases from V and 4 bases from J, the junction contained 10 bases not matched to a gene. CDR3 protein: CASSLGAGTGVYGYTF. For the CDR3, the DNA is TGTGCCAGCAGCTTGGGGGCCGGGACAGGAGTCTATGGCTACACCTTC.

This clone was detected a few times. The J gene is TRBJ1-5, the V gene TRBV7-8; D gene uncertain. This CDR3 region has 13 residues. The germline gives CDR1 SGHVS, CDR2 FQNEAQ. V lost 0 bases to trimming and J lost 5 bases, with 5 bases between them. The CDR3 DNA reads as TGTGCCAGCAGCTTAGCCCAGGATCAGCCCCAGCATTTT. This encodes CASSLAQDQPQHF.

The CDR3 region is CASSLGGLYYGYTF. In nucleotides, the CDR3 is TGTGCCAGCAGCTTAGGAGGCCTTTACTATGGCTACACCTTC. The chain combines TRBV7-9 with TRBJ1-2; no reliable D call. CDR3 length: 14 residues. V was trimmed by 1 base and J by 3 bases, leaving 9 bases between them. Germline V gene sequence: CDR1 SEHNR, CDR2 FQNEAQ (reference sequence). The whole variable domain, remainder taken from reference TRBV7-9 and TRBJ1-2, is DTGVSQNPRHKITKRGQNVTFRCDPISEHNRLYWYRQTLGQGPEFLTYFQNEAQLEKSRLLSDRFSAERPKGSFSTLEIQRTEQGDSAMYLCASSLGGLYYGYTFGSGTRLTVV.